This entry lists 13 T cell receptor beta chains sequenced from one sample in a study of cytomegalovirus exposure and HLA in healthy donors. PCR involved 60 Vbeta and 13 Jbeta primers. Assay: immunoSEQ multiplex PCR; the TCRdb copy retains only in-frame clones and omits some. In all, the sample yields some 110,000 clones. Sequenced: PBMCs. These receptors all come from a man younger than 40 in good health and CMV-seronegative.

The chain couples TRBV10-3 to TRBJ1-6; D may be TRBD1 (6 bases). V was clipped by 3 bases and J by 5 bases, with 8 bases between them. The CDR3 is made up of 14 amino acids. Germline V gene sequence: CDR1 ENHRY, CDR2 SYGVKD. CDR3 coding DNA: TGTGCCATCAGTGAAGGACAGCATAATTCACCCCTCCACTTT. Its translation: CAISEGQHNSPLHF.

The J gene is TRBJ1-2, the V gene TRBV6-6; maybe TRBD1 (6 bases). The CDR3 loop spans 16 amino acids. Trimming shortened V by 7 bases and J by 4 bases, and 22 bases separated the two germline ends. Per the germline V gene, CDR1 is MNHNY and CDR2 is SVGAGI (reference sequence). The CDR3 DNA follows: TGTGCCAGCACCCGCGGGGGGGCGGATTCGAGCTATGGCTACACCTTC. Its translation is CASTRGGADSSYGYTF.

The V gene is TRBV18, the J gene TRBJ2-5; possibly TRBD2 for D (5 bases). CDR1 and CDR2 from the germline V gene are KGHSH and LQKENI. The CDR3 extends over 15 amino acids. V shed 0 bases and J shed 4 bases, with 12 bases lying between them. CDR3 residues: CASSPPVGIGETQYF. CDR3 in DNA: TGTGCCAGCTCACCACCGGTCGGGATTGGAGAGACCCAGTACTTC.

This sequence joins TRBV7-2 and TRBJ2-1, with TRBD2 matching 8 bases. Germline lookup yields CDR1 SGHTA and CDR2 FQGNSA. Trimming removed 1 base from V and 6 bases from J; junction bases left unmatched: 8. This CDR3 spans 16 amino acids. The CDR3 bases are TGTGCCAGCAGCTTAGGCCGCGGCGGGGGGTTCAATGAGCAGTTCTTC. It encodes CASSLGRGGGFNEQFF.

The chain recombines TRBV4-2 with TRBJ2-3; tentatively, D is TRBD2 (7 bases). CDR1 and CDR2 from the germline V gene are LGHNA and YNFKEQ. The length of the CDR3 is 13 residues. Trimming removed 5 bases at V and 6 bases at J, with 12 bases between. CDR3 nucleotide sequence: TGTGCCAGCAGCACCGGGGGGCCCGATACGCAGTATTTT. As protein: CASSTGGPDTQYF.

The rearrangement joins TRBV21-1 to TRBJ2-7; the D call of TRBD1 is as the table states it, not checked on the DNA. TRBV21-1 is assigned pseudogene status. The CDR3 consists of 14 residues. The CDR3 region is CARERDRVTYEQYF. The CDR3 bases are TGTGCCAGGGAAAGGGACAGGGTAACCTACGAGCAGTACTTC.

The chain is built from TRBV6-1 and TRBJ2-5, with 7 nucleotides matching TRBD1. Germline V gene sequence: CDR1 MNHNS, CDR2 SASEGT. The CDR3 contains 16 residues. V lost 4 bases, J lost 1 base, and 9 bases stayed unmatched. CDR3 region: CASSAIDRVGQETQYF. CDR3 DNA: TGTGCCAGCAGTGCTATCGACAGGGTGGGCCAAGAGACCCAGTACTTC.

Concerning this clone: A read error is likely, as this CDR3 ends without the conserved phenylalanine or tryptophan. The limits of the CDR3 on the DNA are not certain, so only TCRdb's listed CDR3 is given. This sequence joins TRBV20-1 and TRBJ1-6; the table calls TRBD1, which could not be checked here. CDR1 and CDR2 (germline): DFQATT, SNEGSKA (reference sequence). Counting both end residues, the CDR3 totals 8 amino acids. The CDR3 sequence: CSAPRTGS.

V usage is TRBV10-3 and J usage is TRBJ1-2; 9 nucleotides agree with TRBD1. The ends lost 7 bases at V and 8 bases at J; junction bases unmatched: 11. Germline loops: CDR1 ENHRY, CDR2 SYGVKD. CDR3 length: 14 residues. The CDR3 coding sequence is TGTGCCATCACCGCGGGACAGGGCCCGAGGGGCTACACCTTC. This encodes CAITAGQGPRGYTF.

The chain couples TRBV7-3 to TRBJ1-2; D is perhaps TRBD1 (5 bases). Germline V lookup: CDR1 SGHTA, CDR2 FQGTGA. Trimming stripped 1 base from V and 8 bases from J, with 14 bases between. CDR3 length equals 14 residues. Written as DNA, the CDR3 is TGTGCCAGCAGCTTAAACAGCCAGGGAGGAGGCTACACCTTC. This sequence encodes CASSLNSQGGGYTF.

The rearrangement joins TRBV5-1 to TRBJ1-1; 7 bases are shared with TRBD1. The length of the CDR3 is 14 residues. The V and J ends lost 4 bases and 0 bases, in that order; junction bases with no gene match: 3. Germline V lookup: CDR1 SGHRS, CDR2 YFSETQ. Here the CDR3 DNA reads TGCGCCAGCAGCACGGGGACAGTGAACACTGAAGCTTTCTTT. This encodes CASSTGTVNTEAFF.

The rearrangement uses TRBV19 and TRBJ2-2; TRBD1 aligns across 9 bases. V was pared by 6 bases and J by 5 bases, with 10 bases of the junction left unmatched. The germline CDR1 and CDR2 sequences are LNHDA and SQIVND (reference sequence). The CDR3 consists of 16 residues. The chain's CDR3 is CASRGDRVARTGELFF. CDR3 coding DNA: TGTGCCAGTAGGGGGGACAGGGTGGCGCGAACCGGGGAGCTGTTTTTT.

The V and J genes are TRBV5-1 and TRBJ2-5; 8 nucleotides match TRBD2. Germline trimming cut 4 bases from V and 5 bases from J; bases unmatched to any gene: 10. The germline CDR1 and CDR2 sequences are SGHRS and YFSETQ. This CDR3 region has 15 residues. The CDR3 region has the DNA TGCGCCAGCAGCCCGATAGCGGGGAGAGGGGAGACCCAGTACTTC. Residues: CASSPIAGRGETQYF.